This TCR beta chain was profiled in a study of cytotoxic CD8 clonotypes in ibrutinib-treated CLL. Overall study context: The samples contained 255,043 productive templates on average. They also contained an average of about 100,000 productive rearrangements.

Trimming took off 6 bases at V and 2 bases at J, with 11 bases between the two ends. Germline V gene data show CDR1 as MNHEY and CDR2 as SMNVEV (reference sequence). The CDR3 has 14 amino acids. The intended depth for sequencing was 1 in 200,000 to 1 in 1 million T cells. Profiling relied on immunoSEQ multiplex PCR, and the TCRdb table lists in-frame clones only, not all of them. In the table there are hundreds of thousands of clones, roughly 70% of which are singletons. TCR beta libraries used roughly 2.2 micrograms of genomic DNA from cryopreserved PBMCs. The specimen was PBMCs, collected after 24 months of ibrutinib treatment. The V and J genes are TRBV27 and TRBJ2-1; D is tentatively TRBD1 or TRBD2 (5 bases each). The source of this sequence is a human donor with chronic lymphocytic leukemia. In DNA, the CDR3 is TGTGCCAGCAGACTCGGGGACCCCTACAATGAGCAGTTCTTC. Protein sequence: CASRLGDPYNEQFF.